This T cell receptor (beta chain) came from a study of CD4 T cells in relation to SARS-CoV-2 and coronaviruses. About the study: TCR beta CDR3s were sequenced after roughly ten-day antigen culture of PBMCs. Patient ages ranged from 21 to 72, median 38.

Measured with immunoSEQ multiplex PCR; TCRdb has only the in-frame clones, and not every one. The sample records about 36,000 clones, around 77% being singletons. Points on this clone: Its antigen is not known.

V was trimmed by 0 bases and J by 8 bases, leaving 11 bases between them. CDR1 and CDR2 (germline): LGHDT, YNNKEL (reference sequence). CDR3 length equals 14 residues. This receptor was identified in an adult with COVID-19. Source material: memory CD4+ T cells from PBMCs, cultured in vitro. This rearrangement joins TRBV3-1 (or the pseudogene TRBV3-2) to TRBJ2-1, with D perhaps matching TRBD2 (6 bases). Written as DNA, the CDR3 is TGTGCCAGCAGCCAAGATTACGGGGGAGATGAGCAGTTCTTC. Amino acid sequence: CASSQDYGGDEQFF.